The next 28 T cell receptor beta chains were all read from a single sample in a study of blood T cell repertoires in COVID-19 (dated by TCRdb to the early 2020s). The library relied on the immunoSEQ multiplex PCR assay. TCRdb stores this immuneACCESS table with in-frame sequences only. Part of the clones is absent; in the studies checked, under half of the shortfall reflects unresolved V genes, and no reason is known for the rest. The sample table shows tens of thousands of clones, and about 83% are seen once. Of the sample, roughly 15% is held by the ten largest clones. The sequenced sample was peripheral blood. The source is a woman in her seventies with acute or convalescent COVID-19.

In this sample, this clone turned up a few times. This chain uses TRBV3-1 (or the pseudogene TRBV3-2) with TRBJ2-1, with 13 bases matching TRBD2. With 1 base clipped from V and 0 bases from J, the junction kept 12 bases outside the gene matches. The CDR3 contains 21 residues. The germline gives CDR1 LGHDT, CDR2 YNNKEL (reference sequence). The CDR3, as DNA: TGTGCCAGCAGCCAAGCCTTAGGACTAGCGGGAGCGGGAGGCTCCTACAATGAGCAGTTCTTC. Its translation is CASSQALGLAGAGGSYNEQFF.

CDR3 nucleotide sequence: TGCGCCAGCAGCCAAAGAGGGGCGGCAGGGGATGTAACGGGCTACACCTTC. Residues: CASSQRGAAGDVTGYTF. The V gene is TRBV4-1, the J gene TRBJ1-2; maybe TRBD1 (6 bases). CDR1 is MGHRA, CDR2 YSYEKL, per germline. This CDR3 is 17 amino acids long. Trimming shortened V by 2 bases and J by 8 bases, and 24 bases separated the two germline ends.

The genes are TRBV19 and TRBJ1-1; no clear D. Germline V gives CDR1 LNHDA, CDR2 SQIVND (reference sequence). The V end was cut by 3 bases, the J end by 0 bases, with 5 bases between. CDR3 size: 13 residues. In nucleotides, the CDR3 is TGTGCCAGTAGTATCGTTATGAACACTGAAGCTTTCTTT. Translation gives CASSIVMNTEAFF.

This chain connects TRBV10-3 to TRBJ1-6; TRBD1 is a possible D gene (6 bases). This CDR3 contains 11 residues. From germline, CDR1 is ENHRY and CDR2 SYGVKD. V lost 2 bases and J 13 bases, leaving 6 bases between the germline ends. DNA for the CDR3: TGTGCCATCAGTGAGACAGGGCCCCTCCACTTT. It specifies CAISETGPLHF.

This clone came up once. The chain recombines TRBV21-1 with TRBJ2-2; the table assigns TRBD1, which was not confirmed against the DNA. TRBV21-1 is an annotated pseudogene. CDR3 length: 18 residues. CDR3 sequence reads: CASSKVGDRGVNTGELFF. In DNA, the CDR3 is TGTGCCAGCAGCAAAGTAGGGGACAGGGGGGTAAACACCGGGGAGCTGTTTTTT.

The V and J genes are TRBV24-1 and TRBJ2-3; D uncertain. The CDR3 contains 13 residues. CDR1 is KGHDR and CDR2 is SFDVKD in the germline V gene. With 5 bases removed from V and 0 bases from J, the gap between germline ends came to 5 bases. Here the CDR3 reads CATSARSTDTQYF. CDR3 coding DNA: TGTGCCACCAGTGCCAGAAGCACAGATACGCAGTATTTT.

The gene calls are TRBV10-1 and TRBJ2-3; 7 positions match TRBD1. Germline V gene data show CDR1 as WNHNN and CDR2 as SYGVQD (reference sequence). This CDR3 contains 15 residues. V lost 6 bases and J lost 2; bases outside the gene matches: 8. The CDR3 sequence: CASSALTGPTDTQYF. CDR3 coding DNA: TGCGCCAGCAGCGCACTGACAGGGCCCACAGATACGCAGTATTTT.

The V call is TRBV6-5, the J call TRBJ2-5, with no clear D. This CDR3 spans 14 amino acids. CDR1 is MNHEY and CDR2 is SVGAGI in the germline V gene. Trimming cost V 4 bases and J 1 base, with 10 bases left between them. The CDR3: CASSLHRTQETQYF. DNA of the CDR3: TGTGCCAGCAGTTTACACAGAACCCAAGAGACCCAGTACTTC.

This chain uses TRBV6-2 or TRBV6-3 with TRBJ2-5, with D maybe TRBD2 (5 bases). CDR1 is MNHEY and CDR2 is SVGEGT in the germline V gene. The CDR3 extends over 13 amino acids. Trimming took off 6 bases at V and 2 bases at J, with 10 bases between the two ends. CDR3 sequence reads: CASSRTEQETQYF. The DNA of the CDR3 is TGTGCCAGCAGCCGGACTGAACAAGAGACCCAGTACTTC.

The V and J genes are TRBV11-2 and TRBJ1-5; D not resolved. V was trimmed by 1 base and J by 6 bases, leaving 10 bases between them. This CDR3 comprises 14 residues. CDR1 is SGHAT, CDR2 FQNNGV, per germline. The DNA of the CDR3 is TGTGCCAGCAGCTTAGTATCAACTGGTCAGCCCCAGCATTTT. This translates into CASSLVSTGQPQHF.

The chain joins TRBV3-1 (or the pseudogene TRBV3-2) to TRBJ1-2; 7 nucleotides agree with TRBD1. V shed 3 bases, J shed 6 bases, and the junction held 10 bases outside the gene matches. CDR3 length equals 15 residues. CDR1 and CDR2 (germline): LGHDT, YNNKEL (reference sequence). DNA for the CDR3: TGTGCCAGCAGCCAGGTGATCGACAGGGTAGATGGCTACACCTTC. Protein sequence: CASSQVIDRVDGYTF.

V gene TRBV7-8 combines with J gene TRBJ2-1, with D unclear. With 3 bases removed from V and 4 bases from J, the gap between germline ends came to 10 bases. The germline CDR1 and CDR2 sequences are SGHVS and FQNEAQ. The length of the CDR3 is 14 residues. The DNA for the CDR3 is TGTGCCAGCAGCTTTTTACAGTTGTACAATGAGCAGTTCTTC. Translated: CASSFLQLYNEQFF. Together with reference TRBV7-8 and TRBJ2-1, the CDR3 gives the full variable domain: GAGVSQSPRYKVAKRGQDVALRCDPISGHVSLFWYQQALGQGPEFLTYFQNEAQLDKSGLPSDRFFAERPEGSVSTLKIQRTQQEDSAVYLCASSFLQLYNEQFFGPGTRLTVL.

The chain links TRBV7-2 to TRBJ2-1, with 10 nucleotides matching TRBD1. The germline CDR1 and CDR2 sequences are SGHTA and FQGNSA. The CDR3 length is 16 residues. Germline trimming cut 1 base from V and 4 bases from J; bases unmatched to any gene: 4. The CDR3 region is CASSLGGTGVYNEQFF. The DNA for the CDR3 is TGTGCCAGCAGCTTAGGGGGGACAGGGGTATACAATGAGCAGTTCTTC.

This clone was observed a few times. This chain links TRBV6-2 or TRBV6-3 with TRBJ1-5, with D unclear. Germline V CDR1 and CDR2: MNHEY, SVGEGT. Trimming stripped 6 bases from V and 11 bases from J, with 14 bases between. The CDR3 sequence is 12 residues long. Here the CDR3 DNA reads TGTGCCAGCAGCCCTAATACACAGACCCAGCATTTT. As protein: CASSPNTQTQHF.

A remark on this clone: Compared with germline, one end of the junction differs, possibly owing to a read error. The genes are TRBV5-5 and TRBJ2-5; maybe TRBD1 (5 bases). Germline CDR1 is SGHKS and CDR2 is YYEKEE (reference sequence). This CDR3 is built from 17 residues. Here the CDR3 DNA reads TGTGCCAGCAGCTTGTTTGACAGCTTTCGTGCCCAACAGACCCAGTACTTC. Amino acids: CASSLFDSFRAQQTQYF.

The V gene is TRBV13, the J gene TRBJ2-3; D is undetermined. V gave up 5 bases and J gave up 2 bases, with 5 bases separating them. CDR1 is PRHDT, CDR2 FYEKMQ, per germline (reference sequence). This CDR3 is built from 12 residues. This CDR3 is CASSPYTDTQYF. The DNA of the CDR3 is TGTGCCAGCAGCCCTTACACAGATACGCAGTATTTT.

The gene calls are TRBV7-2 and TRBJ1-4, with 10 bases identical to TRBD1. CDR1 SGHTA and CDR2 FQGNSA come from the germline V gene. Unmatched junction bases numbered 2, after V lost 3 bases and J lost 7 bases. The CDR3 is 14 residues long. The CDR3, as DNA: TGTGCCAGCAGCTTCGGACAGGGGGGTGAAAAACTGTTTTTT. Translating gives CASSFGQGGEKLFF.

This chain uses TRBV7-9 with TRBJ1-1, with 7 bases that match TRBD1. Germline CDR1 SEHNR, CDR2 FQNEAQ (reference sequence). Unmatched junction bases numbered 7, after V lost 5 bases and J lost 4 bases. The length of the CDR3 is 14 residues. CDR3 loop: CASSRGAGGTEAFF. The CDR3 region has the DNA TGTGCCAGCAGCCGAGGGGCAGGGGGCACTGAAGCTTTCTTT. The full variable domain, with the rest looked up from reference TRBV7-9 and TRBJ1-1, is DTGVSQNPRHKITKRGQNVTFRCDPISEHNRLYWYRQTLGQGPEFLTYFQNEAQLEKSRLLSDRFSAERPKGSFSTLEIQRTEQGDSAMYLCASSRGAGGTEAFFGQGTRLTVV.

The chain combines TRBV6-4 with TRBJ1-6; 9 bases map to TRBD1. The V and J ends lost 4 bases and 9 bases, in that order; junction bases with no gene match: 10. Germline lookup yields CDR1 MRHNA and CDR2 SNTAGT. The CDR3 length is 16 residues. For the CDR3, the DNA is TGTGCCAGCAGTGCCGAGGCGGGACAGGGAAGTTCACCCCTCCACTTT. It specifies CASSAEAGQGSSPLHF.

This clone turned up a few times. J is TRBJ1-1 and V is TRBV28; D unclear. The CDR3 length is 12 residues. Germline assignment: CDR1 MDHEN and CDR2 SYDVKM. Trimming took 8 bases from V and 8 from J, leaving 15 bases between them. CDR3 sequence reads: CASSPGWAEAFF. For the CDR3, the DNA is TGTGCCAGCTCCCCCGGATGGGCAGAAGCTTTCTTT. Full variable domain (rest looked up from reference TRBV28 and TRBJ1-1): DVKVTQSSRYLVKRTGEKVFLECVQDMDHENMFWYRQDPGLGLRLIYFSYDVKMKEKGDIPEGYSVSREKKERFSLILESASTNQTSMYLCASSPGWAEAFFGQGTRLTVV.

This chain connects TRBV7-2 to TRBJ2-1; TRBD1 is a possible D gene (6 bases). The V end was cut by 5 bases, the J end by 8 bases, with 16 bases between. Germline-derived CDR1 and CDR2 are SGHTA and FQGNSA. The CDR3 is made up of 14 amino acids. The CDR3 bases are TGTGCCAGCAGCCCTTTCCCAGGGGTGGATGAGCAGTTCTTC. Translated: CASSPFPGVDEQFF.

The chain's CDR3 is CASSRTRNTEAFF. The CDR3 region has the DNA TGTGCCAGCAGCCGCACGCGGAACACTGAAGCTTTCTTT. The chain combines TRBV3-1 (or the pseudogene TRBV3-2) with TRBJ1-1, with no clear D. The CDR3 is 13 residues long. The germline V gene has CDR1 LGHDT and CDR2 YNNKEL (reference sequence). Trimming cost V 4 bases and J 1 base, with 7 bases left between them.

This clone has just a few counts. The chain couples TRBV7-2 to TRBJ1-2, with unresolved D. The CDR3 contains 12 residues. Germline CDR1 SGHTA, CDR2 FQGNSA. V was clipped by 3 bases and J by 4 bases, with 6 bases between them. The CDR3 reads CASSLGSYGYTF. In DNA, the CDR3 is TGTGCCAGCAGCTTGGGCAGCTATGGCTACACCTTC.

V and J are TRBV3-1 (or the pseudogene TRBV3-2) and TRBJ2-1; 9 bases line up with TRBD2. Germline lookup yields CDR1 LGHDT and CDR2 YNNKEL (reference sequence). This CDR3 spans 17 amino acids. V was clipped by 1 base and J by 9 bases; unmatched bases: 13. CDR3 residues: CASSQASPSGIFSEQFF. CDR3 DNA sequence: TGTGCCAGCAGCCAAGCTTCCCCTAGCGGGATATTCAGTGAGCAGTTCTTC.

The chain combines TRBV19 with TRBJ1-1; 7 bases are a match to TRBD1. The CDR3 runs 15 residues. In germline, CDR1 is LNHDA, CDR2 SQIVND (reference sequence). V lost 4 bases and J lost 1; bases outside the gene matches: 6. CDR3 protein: CASSRTGTANTEAFF. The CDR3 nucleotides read TGTGCCAGTAGTAGGACCGGGACAGCGAACACTGAAGCTTTCTTT.

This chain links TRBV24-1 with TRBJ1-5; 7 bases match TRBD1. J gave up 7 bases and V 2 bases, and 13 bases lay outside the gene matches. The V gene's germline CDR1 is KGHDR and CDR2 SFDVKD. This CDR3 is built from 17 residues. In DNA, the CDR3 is TGTGCCACCAGTGATTCTAGAACAGGGGTCTATGGGCAGCCCCAGCATTTT. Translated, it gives CATSDSRTGVYGQPQHF.

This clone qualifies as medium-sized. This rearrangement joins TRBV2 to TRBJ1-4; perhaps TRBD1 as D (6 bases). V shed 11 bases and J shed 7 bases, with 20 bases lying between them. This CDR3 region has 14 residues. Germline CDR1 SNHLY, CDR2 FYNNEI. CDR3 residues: CASGEEGQGEKLFF. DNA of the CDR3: TGTGCCTCCGGTGAAGAGGGACAAGGTGAAAAACTGTTTTTT.

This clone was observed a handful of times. As DNA, the CDR3 is TGTGCCAGCAGTGCCGGGACATCGGCCTATGGCTACACCTTC. It yields the protein CASSAGTSAYGYTF. The chain couples TRBV5-6 to TRBJ1-2, with D maybe TRBD1 (6 bases). Germline CDR1 SGHDT, CDR2 YYEEEE. This CDR3 has 14 amino acids. The ends were cut back, 5 bases at V and 4 bases at J, with 15 bases in the middle. The variable domain in full, with the rest retrieved from reference TRBV5-6 and TRBJ1-2, is DAGVTQSPTHLIKTRGQQVTLRCSPKSGHDTVSWYQQALGQGPQFIFQYYEEEERQRGNFPDRFSGHQFPNYSSELNVNALLLGDSALYLCASSAGTSAYGYTFGSGTRLTVV.